The sequence of this T cell receptor (beta chain) was determined in a study of cytomegalovirus exposure and HLA in healthy donors (dated by TCRdb to about 2017). With respect to the entire study: The 500 to 800 repertoires of the first cohort and the 95 to 150 validation repertoires were produced on the same platform, according to a later analysis. The study aimed to test whether signatures of past pathogen exposure could be identified by cataloging public T cell receptors. In addition to the first cohort of roughly 700 subjects, a separate validation cohort of around 110 different subjects was used. High-throughput TCR immunosequencing, statistical association of individual TCRs with disease status, and machine learning were combined to predict cytomegalovirus infection status. Overall study results and their limits: Most TCR sequences were observed very rarely across donors, whereas some public TCRs were present in many individuals. The validation cohort had no HLA typing available for a later analysis, so co-occurrence within that cohort was assessed over all 130 or so repertoires. A later analysis found that TCRs clustered in the first cohort also tended to co-occur in the 120 validation repertoires, with more than 90% of cluster scores above 0. The study gave a list of over 150 TCR beta chains associated with cytomegalovirus. Three of the identified cytomegalovirus-associated TCR beta chains were confirmed in vitro to be specific for cytomegalovirus antigens. It was suggested by the authors that the approach could potentially be generalized to other disease states and immunological phenotypes. The classifier was reported to diagnose cytomegalovirus status with high specificity and sensitivity in both the original cohort and the validation cohort.

Comment on this clone: What antigen it recognizes has not been identified. Base qualities are not provided; no much larger clone lies one nucleotide away.

The library was built by means of the immunoSEQ multiplex PCR assay. The original methods were these. A statistical classification framework was built for diagnosing cytomegalovirus status from the catalog of TCR beta chain sequences. This is the immuneACCESS table as TCRdb keeps it, with only in-frame sequences that have V and J called. A part of the clones is gone; compared with another copy, unresolved V genes explain less than half, and the rest is unexplained. The DNA was the basis for D and trimming; V, J and clone size are from that table. The sample table contains about 160,000 clones; only one count was recorded for 89% of them. 4% to 5% of the sample is held by the ten biggest clonotypes. The donors were included in the validation cohort of around 120 subjects, a group kept apart from the approximately 670-subject first cohort. CDR1 SGHRS and CDR2 YFSETQ are derived from the germline V gene. At the junction V is shortened by 9 bases and J by 6 bases; bases outside the gene matches: 15. The CDR3 spans 16 residues, from the cysteine through the phenylalanine. CDR3 DNA only is kept here, 48 bases in frame from base 1.

Sequenced: PBMCs. The TCR sequence derives from a young man in good health and CMV-seropositive. The sequence is built from TRBV5-1 and TRBJ1-1; TRBD1 aligns with 12 central bases. The CDR3 region: CATHQGTGGLLAEAFF. The nucleotide sequence reads TGCGCCACCCATCAGGGGACAGGGGGCCTTTTGGCTGAAGCTTTCTTT.